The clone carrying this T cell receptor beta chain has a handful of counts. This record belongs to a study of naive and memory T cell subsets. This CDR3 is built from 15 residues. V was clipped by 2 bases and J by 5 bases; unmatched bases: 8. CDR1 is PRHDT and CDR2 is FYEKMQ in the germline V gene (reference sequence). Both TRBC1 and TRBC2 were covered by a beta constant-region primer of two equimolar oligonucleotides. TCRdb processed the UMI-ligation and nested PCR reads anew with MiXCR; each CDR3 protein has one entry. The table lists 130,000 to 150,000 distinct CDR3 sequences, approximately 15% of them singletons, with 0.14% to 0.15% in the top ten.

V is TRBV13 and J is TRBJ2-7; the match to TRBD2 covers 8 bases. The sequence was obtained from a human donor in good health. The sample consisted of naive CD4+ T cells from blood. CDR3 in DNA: TGTGCCAGCAGCTTAACTAGCGGTAATACGAACGAGCAGTACTTC. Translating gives CASSLTSGNTNEQYF.